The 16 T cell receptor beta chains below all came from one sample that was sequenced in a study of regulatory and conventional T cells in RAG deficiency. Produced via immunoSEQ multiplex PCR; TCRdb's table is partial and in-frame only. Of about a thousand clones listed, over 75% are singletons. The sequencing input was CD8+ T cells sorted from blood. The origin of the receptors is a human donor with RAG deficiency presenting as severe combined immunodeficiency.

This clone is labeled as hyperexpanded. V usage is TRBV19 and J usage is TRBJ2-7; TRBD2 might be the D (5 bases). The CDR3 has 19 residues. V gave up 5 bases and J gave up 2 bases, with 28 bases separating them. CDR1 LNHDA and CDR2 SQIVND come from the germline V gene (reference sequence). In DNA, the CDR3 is TGTGCCAGTAGTCCCATTTTCGGACTTTTAGCTGGCTCGCCCTACGAGCAGTACTTC. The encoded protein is CASSPIFGLLAGSPYEQYF.

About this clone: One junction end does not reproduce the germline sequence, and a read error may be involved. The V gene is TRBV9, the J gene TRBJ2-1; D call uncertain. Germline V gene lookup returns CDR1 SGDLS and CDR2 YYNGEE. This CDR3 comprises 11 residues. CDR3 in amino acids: CASSPGHEQLF. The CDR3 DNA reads TGTGCCAGCAGCCCCGGTCATGAGCAGCTCTTC.

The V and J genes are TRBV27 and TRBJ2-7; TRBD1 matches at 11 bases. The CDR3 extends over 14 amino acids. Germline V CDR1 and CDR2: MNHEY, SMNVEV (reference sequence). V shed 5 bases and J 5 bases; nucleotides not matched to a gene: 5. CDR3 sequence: CASSRGQGVHEQYF. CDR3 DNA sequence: TGTGCCAGCAGTCGGGGACAGGGGGTCCACGAGCAGTACTTC.

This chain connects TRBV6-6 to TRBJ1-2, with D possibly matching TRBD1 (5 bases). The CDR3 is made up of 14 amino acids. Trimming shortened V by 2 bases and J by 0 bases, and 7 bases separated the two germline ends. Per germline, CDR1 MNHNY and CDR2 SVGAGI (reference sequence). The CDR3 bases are TGTGCCAGCAGTTACGACAGAACTAACTATGGCTACACCTTC. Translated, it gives CASSYDRTNYGYTF.

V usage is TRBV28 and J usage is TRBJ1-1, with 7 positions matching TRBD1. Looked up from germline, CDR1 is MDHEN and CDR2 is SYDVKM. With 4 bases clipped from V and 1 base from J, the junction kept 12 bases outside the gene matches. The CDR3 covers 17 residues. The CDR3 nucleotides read TGTGCCAGCAGTTATCCGGGGAGGGGGCCGGCGAACACTGAAGCTTTCTTT. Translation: CASSYPGRGPANTEAFF.

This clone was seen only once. CDR3 sequence: CASSLAGGKSYEQYF. The CDR3 DNA reads TGTGCCAGCAGCTTGGCAGGGGGCAAATCCTACGAGCAGTACTTC. The gene calls are TRBV5-4 and TRBJ2-7; 8 positions match TRBD1. The CDR3 totals 15 residues. Germline CDR1 and CDR2: SGHNT and YYREEE (reference sequence). Trimming removed 0 bases from V and 1 base from J; junction bases left unmatched: 3.

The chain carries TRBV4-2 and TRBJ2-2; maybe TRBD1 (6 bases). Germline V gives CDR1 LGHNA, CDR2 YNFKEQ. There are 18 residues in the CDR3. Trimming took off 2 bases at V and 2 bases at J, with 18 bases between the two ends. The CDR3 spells CASSQRTGTHLNTGELFF. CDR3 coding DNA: TGTGCCAGCAGCCAACGGACCGGGACACATCTAAACACCGGGGAGCTGTTTTTT.

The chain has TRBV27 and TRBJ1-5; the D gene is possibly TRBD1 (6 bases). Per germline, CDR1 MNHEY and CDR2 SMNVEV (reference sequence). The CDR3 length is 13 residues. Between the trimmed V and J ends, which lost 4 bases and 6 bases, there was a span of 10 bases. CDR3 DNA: TGTGCCAGCAGTTACAGGGCTACTCAGCCCCAGCATTTT. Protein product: CASSYRATQPQHF.

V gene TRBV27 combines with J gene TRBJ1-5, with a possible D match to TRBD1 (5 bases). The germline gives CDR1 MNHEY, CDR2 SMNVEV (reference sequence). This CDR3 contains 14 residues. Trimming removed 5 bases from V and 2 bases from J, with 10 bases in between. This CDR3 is CASSITGGNQPQHF. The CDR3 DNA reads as TGTGCCAGCAGTATTACAGGAGGCAATCAGCCCCAGCATTTT.

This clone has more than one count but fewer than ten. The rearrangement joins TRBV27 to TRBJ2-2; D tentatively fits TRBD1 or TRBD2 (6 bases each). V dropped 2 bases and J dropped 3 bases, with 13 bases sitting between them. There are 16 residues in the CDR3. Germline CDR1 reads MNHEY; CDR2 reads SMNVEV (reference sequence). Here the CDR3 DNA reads TGTGCCAGCAGTTTAATCGGGGGCCTTGACACCGGGGAGCTGTTTTTT. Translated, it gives CASSLIGGLDTGELFF.

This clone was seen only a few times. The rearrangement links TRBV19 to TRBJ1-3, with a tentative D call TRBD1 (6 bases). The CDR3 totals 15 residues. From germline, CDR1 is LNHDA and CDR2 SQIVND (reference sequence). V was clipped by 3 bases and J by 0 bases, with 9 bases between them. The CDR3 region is CASSMGQNSGNTIYF. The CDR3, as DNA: TGTGCCAGTAGTATGGGACAAAACTCTGGAAACACCATATATTTT.

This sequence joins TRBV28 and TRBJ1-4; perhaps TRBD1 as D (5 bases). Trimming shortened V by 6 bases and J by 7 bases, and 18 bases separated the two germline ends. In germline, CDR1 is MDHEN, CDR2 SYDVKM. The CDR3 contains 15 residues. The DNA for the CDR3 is TGTGCCAGCAGCCGGGACCTTACTGTTACTGAAAAACTGTTTTTT. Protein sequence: CASSRDLTVTEKLFF.

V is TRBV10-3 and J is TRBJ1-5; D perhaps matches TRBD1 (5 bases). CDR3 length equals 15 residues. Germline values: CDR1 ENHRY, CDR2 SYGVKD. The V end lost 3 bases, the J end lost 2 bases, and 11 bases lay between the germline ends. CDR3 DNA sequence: TGTGCCATCAGTGAACTTGACAGTCGCAATCAGCCCCAGCATTTT. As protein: CAISELDSRNQPQHF.

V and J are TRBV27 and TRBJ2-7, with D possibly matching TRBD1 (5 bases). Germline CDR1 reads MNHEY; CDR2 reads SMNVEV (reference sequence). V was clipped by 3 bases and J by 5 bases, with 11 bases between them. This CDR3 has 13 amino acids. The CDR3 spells CASSFPLGHEQYF. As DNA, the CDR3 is TGTGCCAGCAGTTTTCCGTTGGGGCACGAGCAGTACTTC.

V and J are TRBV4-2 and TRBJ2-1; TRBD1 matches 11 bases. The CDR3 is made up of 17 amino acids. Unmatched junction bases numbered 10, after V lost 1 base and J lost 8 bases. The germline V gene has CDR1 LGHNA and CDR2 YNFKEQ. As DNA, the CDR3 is TGTGCCAGCAGCCAAGCGGCGGACAGGGGGCCGAGGGATGAGCAGTTCTTC. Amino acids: CASSQAADRGPRDEQFF.

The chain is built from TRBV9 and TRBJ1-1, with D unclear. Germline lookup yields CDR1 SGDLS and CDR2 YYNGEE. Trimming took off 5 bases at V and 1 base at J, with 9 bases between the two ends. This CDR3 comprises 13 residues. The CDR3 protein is CASSSPANTEAFF. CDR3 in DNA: TGTGCCAGCAGTTCCCCAGCGAACACTGAAGCTTTCTTT.